One and the same sample provided the 21 T cell receptor beta chains below, sequenced in a study of shared clonotypes between healthy human individuals. TCRdb keeps only in-frame clones here, not all; method: immunoSEQ multiplex PCR. This table has about 1 million clones, about 75% appearing once. Sequenced input: memory CD4+ T cells sorted from blood. Subset in this sample: CD45RA-negative fraction. Source of these receptors: a man younger than 35 in good health.

This sequence joins TRBV15 and TRBJ2-7; D gene uncertain. V lost 0 bases, J lost 5 bases, and 14 bases lay in between. The germline V gene has CDR1 LNHNV and CDR2 YYDKDF (reference sequence). The CDR3 covers 15 residues. The CDR3 loop is CATSRDLVAFHEQYF. The DNA for the CDR3 is TGTGCCACCAGCAGAGATTTAGTAGCCTTCCACGAGCAGTACTTC. The whole variable domain, remainder taken from reference TRBV15 and TRBJ2-7, is DAMVIQNPRYQVTQFGKPVTLSCSQTLNHNVMYWYQQKSSQAPKLLFHYYDKDFNNEADTPDNFQSRRPNTSFCFLDIRSPGLGDTAMYLCATSRDLVAFHEQYFGPGTRLTVT.

The gene calls are TRBV7-9 and TRBJ2-2, with D possibly TRBD2 on 5 matching bases. CDR3 length: 15 residues. V gave up 1 base and J gave up 5 bases, with 11 bases separating them. Germline V gene data show CDR1 as SEHNR and CDR2 as FQNEAQ (reference sequence). The CDR3 DNA reads TGTGCCAGCAGCTTAGTGCTAGCATCGACCGGGGAGCTGTTTTTT. This codes for CASSLVLASTGELFF.

This sequence joins TRBV5-6 and TRBJ2-3; TRBD2 matches 10 bases. The junction had 5 bases not matched to a gene; V was cut back by 5 bases and J by 2 bases. The CDR3 sequence is 15 residues long. Germline V gene lookup returns CDR1 SGHDT and CDR2 YYEEEE. In DNA form, the CDR3 reads TGTGCCAGCAGTCTTACTAGCGGGAACACAGATACGCAGTATTTT. Protein sequence: CASSLTSGNTDTQYF. The full variable domain, with the rest looked up from reference TRBV5-6 and TRBJ2-3, is DAGVTQSPTHLIKTRGQQVTLRCSPKSGHDTVSWYQQALGQGPQFIFQYYEEEERQRGNFPDRFSGHQFPNYSSELNVNALLLGDSALYLCASSLTSGNTDTQYFGPGTRLTVL.

The rearrangement links TRBV19 to TRBJ1-1, with D hard to call. V lost 3 bases, J lost 5 bases, and 13 bases lay in between. Germline CDR1 is LNHDA and CDR2 is SQIVND (reference sequence). The CDR3 is 14 amino acids. The CDR3 DNA is TGTGCCAGTAGTATCGGCGTGGTTAGGACTGAAGCTTTCTTT. It is translated as CASSIGVVRTEAFF.

The gene calls are TRBV2 and TRBJ2-7; D possibly corresponds to TRBD2 (5 bases). CDR3 length: 11 amino acids. The V gene lost 7 bases and the J gene lost 7 bases, with 11 bases spanning the gap. The germline gives CDR1 SNHLY, CDR2 FYNNEI. CDR3 sequence reads: CASKRGWEQYF. The CDR3 DNA follows: TGTGCCAGCAAACGGGGTTGGGAGCAGTACTTC.

V gene TRBV11-2 combines with J gene TRBJ1-6; D unresolved. V was cut by 2 bases and J by 10 bases, with 15 bases left in between. This CDR3 spans 15 amino acids. The germline gives CDR1 SGHAT, CDR2 FQNNGV. CDR3 protein: CASSLQLPSSSPLHF. The CDR3 DNA reads as TGTGCCAGCAGCTTACAGCTACCCTCCTCATCACCCCTCCACTTT.

This chain uses TRBV29-1 with TRBJ1-4; 7 bases are a match to TRBD1. CDR1 is SQVTM, CDR2 ANQGSEA, per germline. The CDR3 runs to 14 residues. J lost 7 bases, V lost 7 bases, and 12 bases had no gene match. The CDR3 is CSAQGSTGTEKLFF. The CDR3 nucleotides are TGCAGCGCACAAGGCTCGACAGGGACTGAAAAACTGTTTTTT.

V gene TRBV18 combines with J gene TRBJ2-4; D may be TRBD2 (6 bases). CDR1 and CDR2 (germline): KGHSH, LQKENI. Deletions cut 0 bases from V and 6 bases from J, with 15 bases between. This CDR3 is built from 16 residues. CDR3 bases: TGTGCCAGCTCACCACCTCTTCAGGGAGGCCTAAACATTCAGTACTTC. Protein sequence: CASSPPLQGGLNIQYF.

The V call is TRBV6-5, the J call TRBJ2-7; 7 positions match TRBD1. The CDR3 is 12 residues long. V dropped 7 bases and J dropped 3; count of bases not matched to a gene: 3. The germline V gene encodes CDR1 MNHEY and CDR2 SVGAGI. The CDR3 region has the DNA TGTGCCAGCAAGACAGGGAACTACGAGCAGTACTTC. It yields the protein CASKTGNYEQYF.

The J gene is TRBJ1-5, the V gene TRBV19; tentatively, D is TRBD1 (5 bases). Trimming took 1 base from V and 2 from J, leaving 15 bases between them. The CDR3 is 17 residues long. Germline V gene sequence: CDR1 LNHDA, CDR2 SQIVND (reference sequence). The CDR3 bases are TGTGCCAGTAGTATAGGAAGCCAGGGCGGGGGCAATCAGCCCCAGCATTTT. This codes for CASSIGSQGGGNQPQHF.

The chain has TRBV6-5 and TRBJ2-5, with 7 bases aligning to TRBD1. From germline, CDR1 is MNHEY and CDR2 SVGAGI. The length of the CDR3 is 12 residues. V shed 5 bases, J shed 5 bases, and the junction held 2 bases outside the gene matches. The CDR3 here is CASSGTAETQYF. The CDR3 nucleotides read TGTGCCAGCAGTGGGACAGCCGAGACCCAGTACTTC.

The CDR3 spells CASSSGGYNSPLHF. CDR3 DNA: TGTGCCAGTAGTTCGGGGGGCTATAATTCACCCCTCCACTTT. The rearrangement uses TRBV19 and TRBJ1-6; D might be TRBD1 (5 bases). This CDR3 contains 14 residues. Germline V gene lookup returns CDR1 LNHDA and CDR2 SQIVND (reference sequence). Trimming pared 5 bases from V and 3 bases from J, leaving 8 bases between.

The chain is built from TRBV11-2 and TRBJ1-1; D is undetermined. The length of the CDR3 is 12 residues. Per the germline V gene, CDR1 is SGHAT and CDR2 is FQNNGV. V was cut by 5 bases and J by 5 bases, with 9 bases left in between. The CDR3 nucleotides read TGTGCCAGCAGCCAACCAGGAACTGAAGCTTTCTTT. Its translation is CASSQPGTEAFF.

The CDR3 is CASSKSGGANEQFF. The CDR3 bases are TGTGCCAGCAGTAAAAGCGGGGGGGCCAATGAGCAGTTCTTC. The rearrangement links TRBV28 to TRBJ2-1, with 10 bases that match TRBD2. CDR1 is MDHEN, CDR2 SYDVKM, per germline. Trimming at V came to 5 bases and at J to 6 bases, leaving 4 bases not matched to a gene. The CDR3 is 14 amino acids.

This clone turned up a few times. The chain recombines TRBV5-1 with TRBJ1-1; D remains ambiguous. Trimming took off 5 bases at V and 0 bases at J, with 8 bases between the two ends. Germline lookup yields CDR1 SGHRS and CDR2 YFSETQ. The length of the CDR3 is 13 residues. DNA of the CDR3: TGCGCCAGCAGAAGCGGTATGAACACTGAAGCTTTCTTT. Translating it yields CASRSGMNTEAFF.

The chain employs TRBV7-9 and TRBJ2-7, with TRBD2 matching over 9 bases. The CDR3 contains 16 residues. Germline loops: CDR1 SEHNR, CDR2 FQNEAQ (reference sequence). The J segment lost 3 bases and the V segment lost 7 bases, leaving 13 bases of the junction unmatched. The CDR3 loop reads CASTKWDSGRYYEQYF. In nucleotides, the CDR3 is TGTGCCAGCACCAAGTGGGATAGCGGGAGATACTACGAGCAGTACTTC.

The chain has TRBV27 and TRBJ1-5; 9 bases are shared with TRBD1. Germline V lookup: CDR1 MNHEY, CDR2 SMNVEV (reference sequence). This CDR3 has 16 amino acids. The J segment lost 4 bases and the V segment lost 0 bases, leaving 4 bases of the junction unmatched. The CDR3 region has the DNA TGTGCCAGCAGTTTATCGGGACAGGGAAGGAATCAGCCCCAGCATTTT. It specifies CASSLSGQGRNQPQHF.

J is TRBJ2-7 and V is TRBV5-8; no definite D call. Germline CDR1 SGHTS, CDR2 YDEGEE. Trimming removed 6 bases from V and 7 bases from J, with 14 bases in between. This CDR3 is built from 12 residues. DNA for the CDR3: TGTGCCAGCAACTTTCATGTTTTAGAGCAGTACTTC. As protein: CASNFHVLEQYF.

This clone was seen ten or more times. The J gene is TRBJ1-6, the V gene TRBV30; the match to TRBD1 covers 8 bases. This CDR3 spans 14 amino acids. V lost 3 bases, J lost 10 bases, and 8 bases stayed unmatched. CDR1 is GTSNPN and CDR2 is SVGIG in the germline V gene (reference sequence). In DNA form, the CDR3 reads TGTGCCTGGAGCTTAGATTACAGGGGGTCACCCCTCCACTTT. It yields the protein CAWSLDYRGSPLHF.

The chain combines TRBV10-2 with TRBJ2-7, with D perhaps given as TRBD1 or TRBD2 (6 bases each). Germline values: CDR1 WSHSY, CDR2 SAAADI. The V gene lost 7 bases and the J gene lost 2 bases, with 24 bases spanning the gap. The CDR3 is 17 amino acids. The DNA for the CDR3 is TGCGCCAGCACTCAACAACCTGGGGGGCGGACAGCCTACGAGCAGTACTTC. Translating it yields CASTQQPGGRTAYEQYF.

Only a few counts were recorded for this clone. V gene TRBV6-5 combines with J gene TRBJ2-7, with 8 bases that match TRBD1. V gave up 7 bases and J gave up 3 bases; unmatched junction bases: 11. Looked up from germline, CDR1 is MNHEY and CDR2 is SVGAGI. CDR3 length: 15 amino acids. The CDR3 bases are TGTGCCAGCACCCTGTCGGGGACAGGCGGCTACGAGCAGTACTTC. Encoded protein: CASTLSGTGGYEQYF.